These 13 T cell receptor beta chains share one sample of origin, sequenced in a study of T cell responses to AZD1222 COVID-19 vaccine. Profiled with immunoSEQ multiplex PCR; TCRdb holds only in-frame clones, not every one. This sample has some 120,000 clones, with 85% to 90% found just once. This specimen was peripheral blood, taken on day 0 of AZD1222 vaccination. The receptors derive from an adult in good health.

This chain's CDR3 is CSVATSGSFEGEQFF. For the CDR3, the DNA is TGCAGCGTCGCGACTAGCGGGAGTTTTGAAGGTGAGCAGTTCTTC. The V and J genes are TRBV29-1 and TRBJ2-1; the match to TRBD2 covers 12 bases. The V gene's germline CDR1 is SQVTM and CDR2 ANQGSEA. V trimming: 6 bases; J trimming: 9 bases; junction bases outside the gene matches: 12. The CDR3 spans 15 residues.

The V and J genes are TRBV30 and TRBJ2-7, with D possibly called TRBD1 or TRBD2 (5 bases each). The CDR3 totals 11 residues. Germline V CDR1 and CDR2: GTSNPN, SVGIG (reference sequence). With 5 bases removed from V and 4 bases from J, the gap between germline ends came to 9 bases. The CDR3 nucleotides are TGTGCCTGGGGGACCGGGTACGAGCAGTACTTC. Residues: CAWGTGYEQYF.

V is TRBV14 and J is TRBJ2-1; D may correspond to TRBD1 or TRBD2 (6 bases each). CDR3 length: 15 residues. Trimming removed 1 base at V and 4 bases at J, with 11 bases between. Per the germline V gene, CDR1 is SGHDN and CDR2 is FVKESK. The CDR3 reads CASSQVGGGYNEQFF. The CDR3 nucleotides read TGTGCCAGCAGCCAAGTGGGGGGCGGTTACAATGAGCAGTTCTTC.

The chain has TRBV28 and TRBJ1-1; unclear D gene. The V end lost 7 bases, the J end lost 5 bases, and 14 bases lay between the germline ends. Germline V gene lookup returns CDR1 MDHEN and CDR2 SYDVKM. This CDR3 has 13 residues. The CDR3 coding sequence is TGTGCCAGCACCTCTAGTTTGGGGACTGAAGCTTTCTTT. Translated: CASTSSLGTEAFF.

This sequence joins TRBV28 and TRBJ1-1; no reliable D call. V dropped 11 bases and J dropped 3 bases, with 13 bases sitting between them. This CDR3 comprises 12 residues. Germline assignment: CDR1 MDHEN and CDR2 SYDVKM. The CDR3 sequence is CAPSGRDTEAFF. CDR3 nucleotides: TGTGCCCCGAGTGGAAGGGACACTGAAGCTTTCTTT.

This chain uses TRBV15 with TRBJ2-7, with a tentative D call TRBD2 (6 bases). The CDR3 loop spans 14 amino acids. The germline V gene encodes CDR1 LNHNV and CDR2 YYDKDF (reference sequence). Trimming stripped 0 bases from V and 7 bases from J, with 13 bases between. Here the CDR3 reads CATSRDRGAEEQYF. Here the CDR3 DNA reads TGTGCCACCAGCAGAGATCGCGGGGCGGAGGAGCAGTACTTC.

V gene TRBV10-3 combines with J gene TRBJ1-3; D is perhaps TRBD1 (5 bases). Trimming removed 3 bases from V and 0 bases from J, with 12 bases in between. The germline V gene has CDR1 ENHRY and CDR2 SYGVKD. This CDR3 has 16 amino acids. CDR3 residues: CAISDLGRISGNTIYF. CDR3 DNA: TGTGCCATCAGTGACCTGGGACGGATCTCTGGAAACACCATATATTTT.

This chain uses TRBV7-2 with TRBJ1-6; D perhaps matches TRBD1 (6 bases). Germline V gene data show CDR1 as SGHTA and CDR2 as FQGNSA. The CDR3 sequence is 18 residues long. V was pared by 1 base and J by 0 bases, with 13 bases between. The CDR3: CASSLVGARSSYNSPLHF. The CDR3 nucleotides are TGTGCCAGCAGCTTAGTGGGGGCCAGGAGCTCCTATAATTCACCCCTCCACTTT.

CDR3 region: CASSSRDRINQPQHF. The DNA of the CDR3 is TGTGCCAGCAGCTCCCGGGACCGTATCAATCAGCCCCAGCATTTT. V is TRBV7-2 and J is TRBJ1-5; a possible D gene is TRBD1 (5 bases). Per germline, CDR1 SGHTA and CDR2 FQGNSA. V lost 4 bases, J lost 3 bases, and 13 bases lay in between. The CDR3 contains 15 residues.

The rearrangement uses TRBV10-2 and TRBJ1-1, with D maybe TRBD1 (6 bases). The V end was cut by 8 bases, the J end by 2 bases, with 15 bases between. This CDR3 has 14 amino acids. Germline CDR1 reads WSHSY; CDR2 reads SAAADI. The CDR3 protein is CASAQQGYNTEAFF. The CDR3 nucleotides are TGCGCCAGCGCCCAGCAGGGGTACAACACTGAAGCTTTCTTT.

The J gene is TRBJ2-7, the V gene TRBV5-3; D remains unclear. TRBV5-3 carries the ORF label, with uncertain function. This CDR3 spans 15 amino acids. The V gene lost 0 bases and the J gene lost 3 bases, with 13 bases spanning the gap. Written as DNA, the CDR3 is TGTGCCAGAAGCTTGGGACTTAGGGCCCTCTACGAGCAGTACTTC. It translates to CARSLGLRALYEQYF.

The gene calls are TRBV28 and TRBJ2-1; the match to TRBD2 covers 9 bases. CDR1 MDHEN and CDR2 SYDVKM come from the germline V gene. Losses at the gene ends were 10 bases for V and 8 bases for J; bases not matched to a gene: 12. The CDR3 is 14 residues long. This CDR3 reads CATTGTSSDDEQFF. The CDR3, as DNA: TGTGCCACTACCGGGACTAGCTCCGACGATGAGCAGTTCTTC. Full variable domain (rest looked up from reference TRBV28 and TRBJ2-1): DVKVTQSSRYLVKRTGEKVFLECVQDMDHENMFWYRQDPGLGLRLIYFSYDVKMKEKGDIPEGYSVSREKKERFSLILESASTNQTSMYLCATTGTSSDDEQFFGPGTRLTVL.

The gene calls are TRBV28 and TRBJ1-5; D perhaps matches TRBD1 (6 bases). The CDR3 sequence is 15 residues long. V lost 6 bases and J 4 bases, leaving 16 bases between the germline ends. CDR1 is MDHEN, CDR2 SYDVKM, per germline. The CDR3: CASSPLQGDNQPQHF. CDR3 DNA: TGTGCCAGCAGCCCCCTACAGGGAGATAATCAGCCCCAGCATTTT.